Shown below are 9 T cell receptor beta chains from a single sample sequenced in a study of T cell changes during pregnancy in multiple sclerosis. Generated by immunoSEQ multiplex PCR, the TCRdb table keeps only in-frame clones and is missing some. The sample carries approximately 83,000 clones, approximately 92% recorded once. The sequencing used peripheral blood, collected in the first trimester of pregnancy. These receptors came from a female donor with multiple sclerosis, enrolled in a pregnancy study.

The chain uses TRBV5-4 and TRBJ1-1; 8 positions match TRBD1. With V trimmed by 5 bases and J by 1 base, 4 bases remained unmatched. Germline CDR1 is SGHNT and CDR2 is YYREEE (reference sequence). The CDR3 is made up of 14 amino acids. Written as DNA, the CDR3 is TGTGCCAGCAGTCCCGACAGGGGGAACACTGAAGCTTTCTTT. It codes for CASSPDRGNTEAFF. Full variable domain (rest looked up from reference TRBV5-4 and TRBJ1-1): ETGVTQSPTHLIKTRGQQVTLRCSSQSGHNTVSWYQQALGQGPQFIFQYYREEENGRGNFPPRFSGLQFPNYSSELNVNALELDDSALYLCASSPDRGNTEAFFGQGTRLTVV.

The gene calls are TRBV10-3 and TRBJ2-5; TRBD2 matches at 14 bases. The CDR3 runs to 16 residues. V shed 4 bases, J shed 3 bases, and the junction held 4 bases outside the gene matches. From germline, CDR1 is ENHRY and CDR2 SYGVKD. The CDR3 here is CAISAGTSGGKETQYF. CDR3 bases: TGTGCCATCAGTGCCGGGACTAGCGGGGGAAAAGAGACCCAGTACTTC.

The chain links TRBV7-9 to TRBJ1-2; D is unresolved. The germline V gene encodes CDR1 SEHNR and CDR2 FQNEAQ (reference sequence). The CDR3 spans 14 residues. Deletions cut 7 bases from V and 5 bases from J, with 17 bases between. This chain's CDR3 is CASIGYGEGYGYTF. The CDR3 region has the DNA TGTGCCAGCATCGGCTACGGAGAGGGATATGGCTACACCTTC.

Concerning this clone itself: At the DNA level, this CDR3 is encoded by other sequences in the same sample as well. This chain joins TRBV5-4 and TRBJ2-1, with 11 bases fitting TRBD2. Germline values: CDR1 SGHNT, CDR2 YYREEE (reference sequence). After removal of 1 base from V and 0 bases from J, the junction contained 6 bases not matched to a gene. The CDR3 covers 18 residues. The CDR3 sequence is CASSLLAGGPSSYNEQFF. The CDR3 DNA follows: TGTGCCAGCAGCTTGTTAGCGGGGGGGCCGAGCTCCTACAATGAGCAGTTCTTC.

The V and J genes are TRBV5-1 and TRBJ1-1, with D possibly matching TRBD1 (5 bases). Trimming removed 4 bases at V and 6 bases at J, with 10 bases between. Germline CDR1 is SGHRS and CDR2 is YFSETQ. The CDR3 has 12 amino acids. The CDR3 sequence is CASSMTDSEAFF. The CDR3 nucleotides read TGCGCCAGCAGCATGACAGACTCTGAAGCTTTCTTT.

This rearrangement joins TRBV27 to TRBJ1-4; D is uncertain. The germline V and J ends were trimmed by 0 bases and 0 bases, with 8 bases remaining between them. Germline values: CDR1 MNHEY, CDR2 SMNVEV (reference sequence). The CDR3 is made up of 16 amino acids. DNA of the CDR3: TGTGCCAGCAGTTTATCCTCTTCGGCAACTAATGAAAAACTGTTTTTT. Translated, it gives CASSLSSSATNEKLFF. Full variable domain (missing parts from reference TRBV27 and TRBJ1-4): EAQVTQNPRYLITVTGKKLTVTCSQNMNHEYMSWYRQDPGLGLRQIYYSMNVEVTDKGDVPEGYKVSRKEKRNFPLILESPSPNQTSLYFCASSLSSSATNEKLFFGSGTQLSVL.

The chain combines TRBV2 with TRBJ2-2; D is undetermined. The CDR3 length is 14 residues. Trimming cost V 1 base and J 3 bases, with 6 bases left between them. From germline, CDR1 is SNHLY and CDR2 FYNNEI. The DNA of the CDR3 is TGTGCCAGCAGTGAAGGGGCCTACACCGGGGAGCTGTTTTTT. Its protein is CASSEGAYTGELFF.

This chain connects TRBV10-1 to TRBJ2-7, with TRBD1 as a possible D gene (9 bases). Germline V gives CDR1 WNHNN, CDR2 SYGVQD (reference sequence). Trimming removed 7 bases at V and 5 bases at J, with 21 bases between. The CDR3 extends over 15 amino acids. CDR3 in amino acids: CASIGLAGQGHEQYF. In nucleotides, the CDR3 is TGCGCCAGCATTGGTTTAGCGGGACAGGGCCACGAGCAGTACTTC.

The chain is built from TRBV15 and TRBJ2-5; 10 nucleotides line up with TRBD1. The CDR3 covers 15 residues. Germline V gene data show CDR1 as LNHNV and CDR2 as YYDKDF (reference sequence). V trimming: 3 bases; J trimming: 2 bases; junction bases outside the gene matches: 3. The CDR3 spells CATSRDRGGQETQYF. As DNA, the CDR3 is TGTGCCACCAGCAGGGACAGGGGGGGGCAAGAGACCCAGTACTTC.